This is a list of T cell receptor beta chains from one sample in a study of T cell changes during pregnancy in multiple sclerosis. Measured with immunoSEQ multiplex PCR; TCRdb has only the in-frame clones, and not every one. The table shows tens of thousands of clones, with around 90% occurring only once. The source was CD8+ T cells from peripheral blood mononuclear cells, collected after pregnancy. The receptors originated from a female donor in good health, enrolled as a control in a pregnancy study. The CDR3 runs from the conserved cysteine through the conserved F or W. A D gene is named only where the DNA matches it firmly. Where a row states a size, it is once, few, many or the class of an expanded clone; other rows omit it.

TRBV25-1	TRBJ1-2	.	.	TGTGCCAGCAGTGAGATAGACAGCCGCTATGGCTACACCTTC	CASSEIDSRYGYTF
TRBV30	TRBJ1-3	.	.	TGTGCCTGGAGTGTACCCGGTCACTCTGGAAACACCATATATTTT	CAWSVPGHSGNTIYF
TRBV15	TRBJ1-2	.	.	TGTGCCACCCGGGGAGGGGGAGACCCCTATGGCTACACCTTC	CATRGGGDPYGYTF
TRBV6-1	TRBJ1-2	TRBD1	.	TGTGCCAGCAGTGAGCCATCAAACCCCGGGACAGCCATCTATGGCTACACCTTC	CASSEPSNPGTAIYGYTF
TRBV7-2	TRBJ2-3	TRBD2	.	TGTGCCAGCAGCTTAAGCGGGGGGCCTAGCACAGATACGCAGTATTTT	CASSLSGGPSTDTQYF
TRBV4-1	TRBJ1-5	.	.	TGCGCCAGCAGCCAACCGGGAGGAGGTAATCAGCCCCAGCATTTT	CASSQPGGGNQPQHF
TRBV7-8	TRBJ1-4	TRBD1	.	TGTGCCAGCAGCTTAGATTTTCGGGACAGGGGCACGGATGAAAAACTGTTTTTT	CASSLDFRDRGTDEKLFF
TRBV4-2	TRBJ2-5	.	.	TGTGCCAGCAGCCAAGGGCTAGCGACCCAGTACTTC	CASSQGLATQYF
TRBV27	TRBJ1-5	.	.	TGTGCCAGCAGTGCACAGGGTCCCTCCAACAATCAGCCCCAGCATTTT	CASSAQGPSNNQPQHF
TRBV15	TRBJ2-3	TRBD2	.	TGTGCCACCAGCGGTCCGGGACTAGACACAGATACGCAGTATTTT	CATSGPGLDTDTQYF
TRBV7-9	TRBJ2-3	.	.	TGTGCCAGCAGCTCCGAGGGCACAGATACGCAGTATTTT	CASSSEGTDTQYF
TRBV27	TRBJ2-5	.	.	TGTGCCAGCAGCCCTGGGGTCCAGCGGGCCCAGTACTTC	CASSPGVQRAQYF
TRBV4-3	TRBJ1-4	TRBD1	.	TGCGCCAGCAGCCAAGAGTCGTCCAGGGGGAATGAAAAACTGTTTTTT	CASSQESSRGNEKLFF
TRBV10-3	TRBJ1-1	.	.	TGTGCCATCAGCCCCCGGGAGGGACCCTCTGAAGCTTTCTTT	CAISPREGPSEAFF
TRBV4-1	TRBJ1-1	.	once	TGCGCCAGCAGCCTTTACAGGAAGGCCCTCGACACTGAAGCTTTCTTT	CASSLYRKALDTEAFF
TRBV28	TRBJ2-7	TRBD1	once	TGTGCCAGCGCGGACAGGGAGGACTCCTACGAGCAGTACTTC	CASADREDSYEQYF
TRBV19	TRBJ2-5	TRBD1	.	TGTGCCAGTAGTATTTTCTCGGACAGGGAAGAGACCCAGTACTTC	CASSIFSDREETQYF
TRBV9	TRBJ1-1	TRBD1	.	TGTGCCAGCAGGGATCTAGGGGGACAGGGGAGAATAACTGAAGCTTTCTTT	CASRDLGGQGRITEAFF
TRBV5-4	TRBJ1-2	TRBD1	.	TGTGCCAGCAGCTTCGGGACAGGGGCTGGCTACACCTTC	CASSFGTGAGYTF
TRBV7-8	TRBJ2-7	TRBD1	.	TGTGCCAGCAGCTTAAAGAGGCCGGGACAGGGCGGTTACGAGCAGTACTTC	CASSLKRPGQGGYEQYF
TRBV5-4	TRBJ1-6	.	.	TGTGCCAGCAGCTCCGAACAGAGTCCCTATAATTCACCCCTCCACTTT	CASSSEQSPYNSPLHF
TRBV4-3	TRBJ2-3	.	once	TGCGCCAGCAGCCAAGATTTGGGGGCCACAGATACGCAGTATTTT	CASSQDLGATDTQYF
TRBV6-1	TRBJ1-2	TRBD1	.	TGTGCCAGCAGTGAAGGGACAGGGGGCGCCGGCGGCTACACCTTC	CASSEGTGGAGGYTF
TRBV7-9	TRBJ2-2	TRBD2	.	TGTGCCAGCAGTCCGGGGGGGAACACCGGGGAGCTGTTTTTT	CASSPGGNTGELFF
TRBV14	TRBJ2-5	TRBD2	.	TGTGCCAGCAGCCCCTGGACTAGCGGGGGGGCGGAGACCCAGTACTTC	CASSPWTSGGAETQYF
TRBV6-1	TRBJ2-7	.	.	TGTGCCAGCAGTCCCCGGGGGGCGGGTTACGAGCAGTACTTC	CASSPRGAGYEQYF
TRBV5-4	TRBJ2-2	TRBD2	.	TGTGCCAGCAGCACCGGGACTAGCGGGGGGGCAGTCACCGGGGAGCTGTTTTTT	CASSTGTSGGAVTGELFF
TRBV7-8	TRBJ2-5	.	.	TGTGCCAGCAGCTTAGAGCCGGGGGTAGGAGAGACCCAGTACTTC	CASSLEPGVGETQYF
TRBV13	TRBJ2-1	.	once	TGTGCCAGCAGCTTAGGGGGGGCGGGCAATGAGCAGTTCTTC	CASSLGGAGNEQFF
TRBV25-1	TRBJ1-3	.	.	TGTGCCAGCAGTGAATATAAATGTCGGGTTGAAAACACCATATATTTT	CASSEYKCRVENTIYF
TRBV7-9	TRBJ2-1	.	few	TGTGCCAGCAGCCTTACTGGGGGCGAGCAGTTCTTC	CASSLTGGEQFF
TRBV5-6	TRBJ2-7	TRBD2	.	TGTGCCAGCAGCTGGGGGACTAATCAGTGGGAGCAGTACTTC	CASSWGTNQWEQYF
TRBV7-9	TRBJ2-1	TRBD2	.	TGTGCCAGCAGCTACGGGGGGGCCTACAATGAGCAGTTCTTC	CASSYGGAYNEQFF
TRBV19	TRBJ2-5	TRBD2	.	TGTGCCAGTAGTATACTAGCGGGGGGGACAGAGACCCAGTACTTC	CASSILAGGTETQYF
TRBV19	TRBJ2-7	TRBD1	.	TGTGCCAGTGCACAGGGGACCACCTACGAGCAGTACTTC	CASAQGTTYEQYF
TRBV5-1	TRBJ2-2	TRBD1	.	TGCGCCAGCAGCTTTCCCGAGGGGCAGGGGGACACCGGGGAGCTGTTTTTT	CASSFPEGQGDTGELFF
TRBV2	TRBJ2-7	.	.	TGTGCCAGCAGTGGGGTCGCGGCCTACGAGCAGTACTTC	CASSGVAAYEQYF
TRBV4-2	TRBJ1-1	TRBD1	.	TGTGCCAGCAGCGCCCGACAGGGGAGGGAAGCTGAAGCTTTCTTT	CASSARQGREAEAFF
TRBV4-3	TRBJ2-3	.	.	TGCGCCAGCAGCCAAGATGAACAGGGCGGCACAGATACGCAGTATTTT	CASSQDEQGGTDTQYF